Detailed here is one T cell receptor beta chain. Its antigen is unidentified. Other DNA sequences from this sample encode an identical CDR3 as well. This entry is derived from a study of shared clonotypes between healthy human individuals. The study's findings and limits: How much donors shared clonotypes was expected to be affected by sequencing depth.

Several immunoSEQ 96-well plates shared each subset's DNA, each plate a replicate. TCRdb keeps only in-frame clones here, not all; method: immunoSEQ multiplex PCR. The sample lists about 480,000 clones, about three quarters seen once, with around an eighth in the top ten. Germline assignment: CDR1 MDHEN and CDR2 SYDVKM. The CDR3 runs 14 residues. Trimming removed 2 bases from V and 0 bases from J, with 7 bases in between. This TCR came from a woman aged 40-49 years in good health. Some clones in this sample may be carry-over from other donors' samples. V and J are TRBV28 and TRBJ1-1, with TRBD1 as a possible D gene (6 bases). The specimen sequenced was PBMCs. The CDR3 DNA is TGTGCCAGCAGTTTACAGGGGTTGAACACTGAAGCTTTCTTT. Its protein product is CASSLQGLNTEAFF.